The 19 T cell receptor beta chains below come from one sample, sequenced in a study of T cells in Graves' hyperthyroidism and ophthalmopathy (dated by TCRdb to the late 2010s). Libraries were prepared through multiplex PCR. Sequenced on an Illumina HiSeq 2000. Amplification of TCR beta CDR3 regions was carried out from RNA transcripts. The TCR CDR3 was subjected to a first round of RT-PCR using the HTBI primer set and the Qiagen OneStep RT-PCR kit. The raw public data were reprocessed by TCRdb itself: fastp quality trimming at Q25, MiXCR clonotype calling, in-frame beta chains only. Under each unique CDR3 protein, matching rows form one entry showing the most common genes and DNA. The sample table contains about 400,000 distinct CDR3 sequences; only one count was recorded for about 16% of them. The top ten clonotypes cover roughly 20% of the sample. Sequenced: blood. These receptors all stem from a woman aged 55-69 years with Graves' ophthalmopathy.

The chain recombines TRBV3-1 with TRBJ1-1; 9 bases align to TRBD1. V gave up 2 bases and J gave up 0 bases; unmatched junction bases: 7. The germline CDR1 and CDR2 sequences are LGHDT and YNNKEL (reference sequence). The CDR3 length is 17 residues. In nucleotides, the CDR3 is TGTGCCAGCAGCCAATCTGACAGGGGGGCAATGAACACTGAAGCTTTCTTT. Its translation: CASSQSDRGAMNTEAFF.

J is TRBJ2-2 and V is TRBV20-1; the match to TRBD2 covers 9 bases. The V and J ends lost 4 bases and 4 bases, in that order; junction bases with no gene match: 4. Germline lookup yields CDR1 DFQATT and CDR2 SNEGSKA (reference sequence). This CDR3 spans 14 amino acids. As DNA, the CDR3 is TGCAGTGCTACGACTAGCGGAGTCACCGGGGAGCTGTTTTTT. As protein: CSATTSGVTGELFF.

CDR3 in amino acids: CASSPGTGYLNEQFF. DNA for the CDR3: TGTGCCAGCAGCCCCGGGACAGGTTATTTGAATGAGCAGTTCTTC. The V call is TRBV10-3, the J call TRBJ2-1; 8 bases line up with TRBD1. V dropped 10 bases and J dropped 7; count of bases not matched to a gene: 15. The germline CDR1 and CDR2 sequences are ENHRY and SYGVKD. This CDR3 has 15 amino acids.

This clonotype was found a few times. The chain carries TRBV9 and TRBJ2-7, with D perhaps matching TRBD1 or TRBD2 (5 bases each). Germline assignment: CDR1 SGDLS and CDR2 YYNGEE. The CDR3 runs 15 residues. V lost 0 bases to trimming and J lost 0 bases, with 10 bases between them. In nucleotides, the CDR3 is TGTGCCAGCAGCGTAGGGGACCGGAGCTCCTACGAGCAGTACTTC. Translated: CASSVGDRSSYEQYF.

At least ten counts were recorded for this clonotype. V gene TRBV20-1 combines with J gene TRBJ2-7; no clear D. V gave up 2 bases and J gave up 3 bases, with 2 bases separating them. This CDR3 has 10 residues. Per germline, CDR1 DFQATT and CDR2 SNEGSKA (reference sequence). CDR3 sequence: CSARNYEQYF. The CDR3 DNA follows: TGCAGTGCTAGAAACTACGAGCAGTACTTC.

The chain has TRBV5-1 and TRBJ2-4; 14 nucleotides agree with TRBD2. Germline V gene lookup returns CDR1 SGHRS and CDR2 YFSETQ. This CDR3 has 20 amino acids. The J segment lost 6 bases and the V segment lost 2 bases, leaving 16 bases of the junction unmatched. The CDR3 here is CASSFASPGTSGRGRNIQYF. The CDR3 DNA is TGCGCCAGCAGCTTCGCATCTCCCGGGACTAGCGGGAGAGGCAGAAACATTCAGTACTTC.

This clonotype was recorded at least ten times. The chain is built from TRBV11-2 and TRBJ2-2; 8 bases are shared with TRBD2. CDR1 and CDR2 (germline): SGHAT, FQNNGV. After removal of 3 bases from V and 0 bases from J, the junction contained 3 bases not matched to a gene. The CDR3 totals 16 residues. The CDR3 sequence: CASSLGLGANTGELFF. The CDR3 bases are TGTGCCAGCAGCTTGGGACTAGGGGCGAACACCGGGGAGCTGTTTTTT.

This clonotype showed up just a few times. The chain joins TRBV7-6 to TRBJ2-7, with D possibly matching TRBD1 (6 bases). CDR3 size: 15 residues. Trimming stripped 1 base from V and 2 bases from J, with 12 bases between. Germline loops: CDR1 SGHVS, CDR2 FNYEAQ. DNA for the CDR3: TGTGCCAGCAGCTTAGGCCCGACAGGACCCTACGAGCAGTACTTC. It yields the protein CASSLGPTGPYEQYF.

This clonotype was counted between two and nine times. The chain links TRBV9 to TRBJ2-2, with D unclear. The CDR3 has 13 residues. V lost 4 bases, J lost 8 bases, and 12 bases lay in between. Germline CDR1 is SGDLS and CDR2 is YYNGEE. In DNA, the CDR3 is TGTGCCAGCAGCCCCAATCCGGTGGGGGAGCTGTTTTTT. Translating it yields CASSPNPVGELFF.

As to this clonotype: A read error may explain this, as a much larger clone is one base away. The gene calls are TRBV11-2 and TRBJ2-1, with D uncertain. Trimming cost V 5 bases and J 5 bases, with 7 bases left between them. This CDR3 has 12 residues. Germline CDR1 SGHAT, CDR2 FQNNGV. The CDR3, as DNA: TGTGCCAGCAGCCAGCAAAACAATGAGCAGTTCTTC. This encodes CASSQQNNEQFF.

The rearrangement joins TRBV11-3 to TRBJ2-6; 7 nucleotides line up with TRBD2. CDR3 length: 17 residues. J was trimmed by 0 bases and V by 5 bases; bases with no gene match: 7. Per the germline V gene, CDR1 is SGHNT and CDR2 is YENEEA. The CDR3 sequence: CASSPGGLGSGANVLTF. Here the CDR3 DNA reads TGTGCCAGCAGCCCCGGGGGGTTAGGCTCTGGGGCCAACGTCCTGACTTTC.

This clonotype was picked up many times. This chain joins TRBV28 and TRBJ1-5; D gene uncertain. Per germline, CDR1 MDHEN and CDR2 SYDVKM. CDR3 length: 16 residues. The V end lost 4 bases, the J end lost 2 bases, and 15 bases lay between the germline ends. The CDR3 spells CASSSQRRDGNQPQHF. Written as DNA, the CDR3 is TGTGCCAGCAGTTCCCAACGGAGGGATGGCAATCAGCCCCAGCATTTT.

This clonotype was counted at least ten times. This chain joins TRBV28 and TRBJ1-2; D is uncertain. This CDR3 spans 14 amino acids. V shed 6 bases and J shed 2 bases, with 13 bases lying between them. Germline V lookup: CDR1 MDHEN, CDR2 SYDVKM. The CDR3 nucleotides read TGTGCCAGCAGACTTCGGGGTCCGAACTATGGCTACACCTTC. It translates to CASRLRGPNYGYTF.

This clonotype was seen a handful of times. The chain links TRBV7-9 to TRBJ2-1; the D gene could be TRBD1 or TRBD2 (5 bases each). CDR3 length equals 16 residues. The germline V gene has CDR1 SEHNR and CDR2 FQNEAQ (reference sequence). V dropped 5 bases and J dropped 0 bases, with 14 bases sitting between them. CDR3 nucleotide sequence: TGTGCCAGCAGCCCCCGGGGCAGGAGCTCCTACAATGAGCAGTTCTTC. Encoded protein: CASSPRGRSSYNEQFF. Drawing the rest from reference TRBV7-9 and TRBJ2-1, the complete variable domain is DTGVSQNPRHKITKRGQNVTFRCDPISEHNRLYWYRQTLGQGPEFLTYFQNEAQLEKSRLLSDRFSAERPKGSFSTLEIQRTEQGDSAMYLCASSPRGRSSYNEQFFGPGTRLTVL.

CDR3 protein: CASSRGTGAYEQYF. In DNA, the CDR3 is TGTGCCAGCAGCCGTGGAACAGGGGCGTACGAGCAGTACTTC. The chain joins TRBV3-1 to TRBJ2-7, with 7 bases identical to TRBD1. The CDR3 contains 14 residues. The junction had 7 bases not matched to a gene; V was cut back by 4 bases and J by 4 bases. CDR1 LGHDT and CDR2 YNNKEL come from the germline V gene (reference sequence).

The rearrangement links TRBV19 to TRBJ2-5; 7 bases fit TRBD2. CDR1 is LNHDA and CDR2 is SQIVND in the germline V gene (reference sequence). The CDR3 runs 13 residues. J was trimmed by 5 bases and V by 6 bases; bases with no gene match: 6. The CDR3 region is CASRGGARETQYF. The CDR3 DNA is TGTGCCAGTAGGGGAGGGGCGCGTGAGACCCAGTACTTC.

This clonotype was detected ten times or more. The chain joins TRBV6-1 to TRBJ2-6, with TRBD1 identical over 9 bases. Looked up from germline, CDR1 is MNHNS and CDR2 is SASEGT. Trimming cost V 4 bases and J 3 bases; bases outside gene matches: 7. The CDR3 extends over 17 amino acids. The CDR3 loop is CASSGGQGSIGANVLTF. DNA for the CDR3: TGTGCCAGCAGTGGGGGACAGGGTAGCATTGGGGCCAACGTCCTGACTTTC.

This clonotype has a count of ten or more. The gene calls are TRBV3-1 and TRBJ1-4; 7 nucleotides agree with TRBD1. The V and J ends lost 2 bases and 8 bases, in that order; junction bases with no gene match: 5. Germline V lookup: CDR1 LGHDT, CDR2 YNNKEL (reference sequence). This CDR3 has 14 residues. CDR3 amino acids: CASSQKGGLEKLFF. In DNA, the CDR3 is TGTGCCAGCAGCCAAAAAGGGGGCTTGGAAAAACTGTTTTTT.

The sample holds many counts of this clonotype. This chain links TRBV7-2 with TRBJ1-1; D gene uncertain. Germline-derived CDR1 and CDR2 are SGHTA and FQGNSA. The V end was cut by 2 bases, the J end by 1 base, with 5 bases between. The CDR3 is 13 amino acids. CDR3 DNA: TGTGCCAGCAGCTTATTTCAGAACACTGAAGCTTTCTTT. Its translation: CASSLFQNTEAFF.